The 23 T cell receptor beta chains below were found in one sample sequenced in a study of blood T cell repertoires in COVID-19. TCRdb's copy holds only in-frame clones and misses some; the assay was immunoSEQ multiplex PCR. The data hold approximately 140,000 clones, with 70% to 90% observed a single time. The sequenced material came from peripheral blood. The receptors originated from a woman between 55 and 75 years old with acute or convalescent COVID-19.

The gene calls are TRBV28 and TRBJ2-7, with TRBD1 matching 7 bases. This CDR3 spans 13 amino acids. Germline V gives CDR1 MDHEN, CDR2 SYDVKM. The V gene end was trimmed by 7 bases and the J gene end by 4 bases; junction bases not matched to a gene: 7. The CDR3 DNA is TGTGCCAGCAAAGGGGGCAGGGAATACGAGCAGTACTTC. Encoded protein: CASKGGREYEQYF. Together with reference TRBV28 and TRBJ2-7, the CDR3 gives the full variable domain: DVKVTQSSRYLVKRTGEKVFLECVQDMDHENMFWYRQDPGLGLRLIYFSYDVKMKEKGDIPEGYSVSREKKERFSLILESASTNQTSMYLCASKGGREYEQYFGPGTRLTVT.

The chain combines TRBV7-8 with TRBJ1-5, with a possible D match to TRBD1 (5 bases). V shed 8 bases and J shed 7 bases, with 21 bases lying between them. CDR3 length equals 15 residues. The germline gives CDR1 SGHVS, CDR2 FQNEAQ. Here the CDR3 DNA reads TGTGCCAGCGCTAAGTACGGGGGGATTCAACAGCCCCAGCATTTT. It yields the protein CASAKYGGIQQPQHF.

The CDR3 loop is CASSRVKERGITGELFF. CDR3 bases: TGTGCCAGCAGCCGAGTGAAAGAGCGGGGGATCACCGGGGAGCTGTTTTTT. The chain couples TRBV7-6 to TRBJ2-2; 8 nucleotides match TRBD2. Trimming took 5 bases from V and 4 from J; bases not matched to a gene: 12. Germline loops: CDR1 SGHVS, CDR2 FNYEAQ. The CDR3 covers 17 residues. Combining the CDR3 with reference TRBV7-6 and TRBJ2-2 gives the whole variable domain GAGVSQSPRYKVTKRGQDVALRCDPISGHVSLYWYRQALGQGPEFLTYFNYEAQQDKSGLPNDRFSAERPEGSISTLTIQRTEQRDSAMYRCASSRVKERGITGELFFGEGSRLTVL.

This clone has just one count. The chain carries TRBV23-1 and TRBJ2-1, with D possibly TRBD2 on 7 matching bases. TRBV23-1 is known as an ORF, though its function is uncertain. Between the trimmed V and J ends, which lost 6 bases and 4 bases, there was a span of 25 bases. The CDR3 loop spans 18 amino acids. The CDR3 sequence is CASSQHPLGRGGYNEQFF. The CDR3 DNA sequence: TGCGCCAGCAGCCAACACCCCTTAGGGAGGGGGGGGTACAATGAGCAGTTCTTC.

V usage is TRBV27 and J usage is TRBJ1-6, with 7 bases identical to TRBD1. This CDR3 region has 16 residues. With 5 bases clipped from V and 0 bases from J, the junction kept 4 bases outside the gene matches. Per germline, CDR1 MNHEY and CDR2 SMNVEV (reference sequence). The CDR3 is CASSSRGHSYNSPLHF. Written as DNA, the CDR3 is TGTGCCAGCAGTAGTAGGGGGCACTCCTATAATTCACCCCTCCACTTT.

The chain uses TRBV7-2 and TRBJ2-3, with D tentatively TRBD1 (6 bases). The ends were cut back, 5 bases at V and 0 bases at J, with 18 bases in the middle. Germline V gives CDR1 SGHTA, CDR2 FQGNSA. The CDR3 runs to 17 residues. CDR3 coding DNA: TGTGCCAGCAGCGATCTCCCCCGGACAGCTAGCACAGATACGCAGTATTTT. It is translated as CASSDLPRTASTDTQYF.

The CDR3 DNA reads TGTGCCACCGGGGATGGACAGTATAGCAATCAGCCCCAGCATTTT. It translates to CATGDGQYSNQPQHF. The V call is TRBV24-1, the J call TRBJ1-5; D is possibly TRBD1 (6 bases). Germline lookup yields CDR1 KGHDR and CDR2 SFDVKD. The CDR3 runs to 15 residues. Trimming left V 9 bases short and J 0 bases short, with 14 bases between.

CDR3 coding DNA: TGTGCCTTCCTAAAGGGGGGGCGCCATAATTCACCCCTCCACTTT. It specifies CAFLKGGRHNSPLHF. V gene TRBV21-1 combines with J gene TRBJ1-6. TRBV21-1 represents a pseudogene. CDR3 length equals 15 residues.

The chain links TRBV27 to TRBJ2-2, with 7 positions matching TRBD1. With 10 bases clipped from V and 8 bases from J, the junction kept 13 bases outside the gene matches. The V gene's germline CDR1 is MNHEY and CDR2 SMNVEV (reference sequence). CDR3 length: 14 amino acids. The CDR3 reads CATRLGTDIGELFF. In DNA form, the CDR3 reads TGTGCCACCCGATTGGGGACAGACATAGGGGAGCTGTTTTTT.

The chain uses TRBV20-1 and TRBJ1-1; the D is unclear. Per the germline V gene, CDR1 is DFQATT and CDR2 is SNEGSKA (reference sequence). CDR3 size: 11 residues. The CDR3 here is CILRGGTEAFF. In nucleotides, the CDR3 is TGCATTCTTCGGGGAGGCACTGAAGCTTTCTTT.

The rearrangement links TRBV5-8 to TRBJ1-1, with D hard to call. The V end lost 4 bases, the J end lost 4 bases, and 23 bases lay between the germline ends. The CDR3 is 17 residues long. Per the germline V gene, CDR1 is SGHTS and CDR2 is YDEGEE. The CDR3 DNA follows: TGTGCCAGCAGCACTTCCGGGAAGCCCTGGGAGGCCACTGAAGCTTTCTTT. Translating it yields CASSTSGKPWEATEAFF.

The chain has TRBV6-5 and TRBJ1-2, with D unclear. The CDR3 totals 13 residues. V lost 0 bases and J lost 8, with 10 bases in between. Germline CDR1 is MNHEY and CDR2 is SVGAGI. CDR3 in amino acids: CASSYSQPEGYTF. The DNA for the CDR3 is TGTGCCAGCAGTTACTCACAGCCCGAGGGCTACACCTTC.

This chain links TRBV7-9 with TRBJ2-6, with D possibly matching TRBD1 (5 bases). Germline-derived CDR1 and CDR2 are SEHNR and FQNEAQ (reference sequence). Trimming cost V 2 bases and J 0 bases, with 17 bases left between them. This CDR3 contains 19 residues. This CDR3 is CASSLRTGLISSGANVLTF. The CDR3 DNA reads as TGTGCCAGCAGCTTAAGAACAGGCCTTATATCCTCTGGGGCCAACGTCCTGACTTTC.

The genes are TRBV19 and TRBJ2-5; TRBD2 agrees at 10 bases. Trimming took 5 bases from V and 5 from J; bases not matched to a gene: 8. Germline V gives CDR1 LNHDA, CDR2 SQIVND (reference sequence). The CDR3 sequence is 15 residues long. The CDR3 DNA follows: TGTGCCAGTAGTCGCCTAGCGGGGGTACATGAGACCCAGTACTTC. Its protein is CASSRLAGVHETQYF.

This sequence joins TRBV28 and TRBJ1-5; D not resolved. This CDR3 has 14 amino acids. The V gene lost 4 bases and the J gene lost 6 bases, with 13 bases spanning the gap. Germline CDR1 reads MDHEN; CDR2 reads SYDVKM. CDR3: CASSWRRYIQPQHF. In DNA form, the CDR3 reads TGTGCCAGCAGTTGGCGCAGGTATATTCAGCCCCAGCATTTT.

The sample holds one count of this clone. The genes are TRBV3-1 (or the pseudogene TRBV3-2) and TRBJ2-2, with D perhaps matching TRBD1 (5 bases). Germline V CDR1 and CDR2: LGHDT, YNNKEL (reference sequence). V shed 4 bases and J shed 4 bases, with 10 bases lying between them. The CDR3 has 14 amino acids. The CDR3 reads CASSPTGFTGELFF. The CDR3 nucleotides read TGTGCCAGCAGCCCTACAGGATTCACCGGGGAGCTGTTTTTT.

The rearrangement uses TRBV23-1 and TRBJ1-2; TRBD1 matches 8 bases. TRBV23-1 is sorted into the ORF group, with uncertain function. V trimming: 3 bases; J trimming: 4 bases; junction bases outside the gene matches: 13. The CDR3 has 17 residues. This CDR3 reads CASSHPAPTGVTYGYTF. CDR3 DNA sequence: TGCGCCAGCAGTCACCCCGCCCCGACAGGGGTGACCTATGGCTACACCTTC.

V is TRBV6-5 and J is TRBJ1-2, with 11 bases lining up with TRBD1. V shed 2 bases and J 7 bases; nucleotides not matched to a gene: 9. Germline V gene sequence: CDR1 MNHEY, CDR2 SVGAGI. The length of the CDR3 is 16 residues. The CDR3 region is CASSYPPDRGRGGYTF. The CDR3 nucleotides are TGTGCCAGCAGTTACCCCCCGGACAGGGGGCGAGGTGGCTACACCTTC.

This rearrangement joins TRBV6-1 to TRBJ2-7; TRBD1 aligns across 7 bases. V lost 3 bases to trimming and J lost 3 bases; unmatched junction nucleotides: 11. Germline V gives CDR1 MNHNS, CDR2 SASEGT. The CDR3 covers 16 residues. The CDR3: CASSEYRDSILYEQYF. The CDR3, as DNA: TGTGCCAGCAGTGAGTACCGGGACAGTATCCTCTACGAGCAGTACTTC.

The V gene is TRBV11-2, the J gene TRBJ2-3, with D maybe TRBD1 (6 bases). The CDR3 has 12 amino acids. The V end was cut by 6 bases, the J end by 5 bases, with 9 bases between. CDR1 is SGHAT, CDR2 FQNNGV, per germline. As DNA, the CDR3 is TGTGCCAGCAGGGTAGGGGGAGATACGCAGTATTTT. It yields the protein CASRVGGDTQYF.

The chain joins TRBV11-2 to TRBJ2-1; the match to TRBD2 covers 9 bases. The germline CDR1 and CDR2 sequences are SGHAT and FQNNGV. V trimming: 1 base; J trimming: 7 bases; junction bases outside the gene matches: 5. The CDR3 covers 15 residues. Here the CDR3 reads CASSLGGLAGNEQFF. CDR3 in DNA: TGTGCCAGCAGCTTAGGGGGGCTAGCGGGGAATGAGCAGTTCTTC.

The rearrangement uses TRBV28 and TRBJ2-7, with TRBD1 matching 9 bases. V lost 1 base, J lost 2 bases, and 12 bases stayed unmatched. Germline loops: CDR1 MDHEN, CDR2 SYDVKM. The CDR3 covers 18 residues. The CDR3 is CASSLYSLRQGGTYEQYF. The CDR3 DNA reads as TGTGCCAGCAGTTTATATTCTTTAAGACAGGGGGGTACCTACGAGCAGTACTTC.

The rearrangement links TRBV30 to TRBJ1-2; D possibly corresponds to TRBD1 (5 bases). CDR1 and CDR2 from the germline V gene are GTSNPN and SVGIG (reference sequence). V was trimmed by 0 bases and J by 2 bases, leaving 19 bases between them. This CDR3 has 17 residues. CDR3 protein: CAWSVGSPGGGNYGYTF. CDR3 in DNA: TGTGCCTGGAGTGTAGGTTCCCCCGGCGGGGGGAACTATGGCTACACCTTC.